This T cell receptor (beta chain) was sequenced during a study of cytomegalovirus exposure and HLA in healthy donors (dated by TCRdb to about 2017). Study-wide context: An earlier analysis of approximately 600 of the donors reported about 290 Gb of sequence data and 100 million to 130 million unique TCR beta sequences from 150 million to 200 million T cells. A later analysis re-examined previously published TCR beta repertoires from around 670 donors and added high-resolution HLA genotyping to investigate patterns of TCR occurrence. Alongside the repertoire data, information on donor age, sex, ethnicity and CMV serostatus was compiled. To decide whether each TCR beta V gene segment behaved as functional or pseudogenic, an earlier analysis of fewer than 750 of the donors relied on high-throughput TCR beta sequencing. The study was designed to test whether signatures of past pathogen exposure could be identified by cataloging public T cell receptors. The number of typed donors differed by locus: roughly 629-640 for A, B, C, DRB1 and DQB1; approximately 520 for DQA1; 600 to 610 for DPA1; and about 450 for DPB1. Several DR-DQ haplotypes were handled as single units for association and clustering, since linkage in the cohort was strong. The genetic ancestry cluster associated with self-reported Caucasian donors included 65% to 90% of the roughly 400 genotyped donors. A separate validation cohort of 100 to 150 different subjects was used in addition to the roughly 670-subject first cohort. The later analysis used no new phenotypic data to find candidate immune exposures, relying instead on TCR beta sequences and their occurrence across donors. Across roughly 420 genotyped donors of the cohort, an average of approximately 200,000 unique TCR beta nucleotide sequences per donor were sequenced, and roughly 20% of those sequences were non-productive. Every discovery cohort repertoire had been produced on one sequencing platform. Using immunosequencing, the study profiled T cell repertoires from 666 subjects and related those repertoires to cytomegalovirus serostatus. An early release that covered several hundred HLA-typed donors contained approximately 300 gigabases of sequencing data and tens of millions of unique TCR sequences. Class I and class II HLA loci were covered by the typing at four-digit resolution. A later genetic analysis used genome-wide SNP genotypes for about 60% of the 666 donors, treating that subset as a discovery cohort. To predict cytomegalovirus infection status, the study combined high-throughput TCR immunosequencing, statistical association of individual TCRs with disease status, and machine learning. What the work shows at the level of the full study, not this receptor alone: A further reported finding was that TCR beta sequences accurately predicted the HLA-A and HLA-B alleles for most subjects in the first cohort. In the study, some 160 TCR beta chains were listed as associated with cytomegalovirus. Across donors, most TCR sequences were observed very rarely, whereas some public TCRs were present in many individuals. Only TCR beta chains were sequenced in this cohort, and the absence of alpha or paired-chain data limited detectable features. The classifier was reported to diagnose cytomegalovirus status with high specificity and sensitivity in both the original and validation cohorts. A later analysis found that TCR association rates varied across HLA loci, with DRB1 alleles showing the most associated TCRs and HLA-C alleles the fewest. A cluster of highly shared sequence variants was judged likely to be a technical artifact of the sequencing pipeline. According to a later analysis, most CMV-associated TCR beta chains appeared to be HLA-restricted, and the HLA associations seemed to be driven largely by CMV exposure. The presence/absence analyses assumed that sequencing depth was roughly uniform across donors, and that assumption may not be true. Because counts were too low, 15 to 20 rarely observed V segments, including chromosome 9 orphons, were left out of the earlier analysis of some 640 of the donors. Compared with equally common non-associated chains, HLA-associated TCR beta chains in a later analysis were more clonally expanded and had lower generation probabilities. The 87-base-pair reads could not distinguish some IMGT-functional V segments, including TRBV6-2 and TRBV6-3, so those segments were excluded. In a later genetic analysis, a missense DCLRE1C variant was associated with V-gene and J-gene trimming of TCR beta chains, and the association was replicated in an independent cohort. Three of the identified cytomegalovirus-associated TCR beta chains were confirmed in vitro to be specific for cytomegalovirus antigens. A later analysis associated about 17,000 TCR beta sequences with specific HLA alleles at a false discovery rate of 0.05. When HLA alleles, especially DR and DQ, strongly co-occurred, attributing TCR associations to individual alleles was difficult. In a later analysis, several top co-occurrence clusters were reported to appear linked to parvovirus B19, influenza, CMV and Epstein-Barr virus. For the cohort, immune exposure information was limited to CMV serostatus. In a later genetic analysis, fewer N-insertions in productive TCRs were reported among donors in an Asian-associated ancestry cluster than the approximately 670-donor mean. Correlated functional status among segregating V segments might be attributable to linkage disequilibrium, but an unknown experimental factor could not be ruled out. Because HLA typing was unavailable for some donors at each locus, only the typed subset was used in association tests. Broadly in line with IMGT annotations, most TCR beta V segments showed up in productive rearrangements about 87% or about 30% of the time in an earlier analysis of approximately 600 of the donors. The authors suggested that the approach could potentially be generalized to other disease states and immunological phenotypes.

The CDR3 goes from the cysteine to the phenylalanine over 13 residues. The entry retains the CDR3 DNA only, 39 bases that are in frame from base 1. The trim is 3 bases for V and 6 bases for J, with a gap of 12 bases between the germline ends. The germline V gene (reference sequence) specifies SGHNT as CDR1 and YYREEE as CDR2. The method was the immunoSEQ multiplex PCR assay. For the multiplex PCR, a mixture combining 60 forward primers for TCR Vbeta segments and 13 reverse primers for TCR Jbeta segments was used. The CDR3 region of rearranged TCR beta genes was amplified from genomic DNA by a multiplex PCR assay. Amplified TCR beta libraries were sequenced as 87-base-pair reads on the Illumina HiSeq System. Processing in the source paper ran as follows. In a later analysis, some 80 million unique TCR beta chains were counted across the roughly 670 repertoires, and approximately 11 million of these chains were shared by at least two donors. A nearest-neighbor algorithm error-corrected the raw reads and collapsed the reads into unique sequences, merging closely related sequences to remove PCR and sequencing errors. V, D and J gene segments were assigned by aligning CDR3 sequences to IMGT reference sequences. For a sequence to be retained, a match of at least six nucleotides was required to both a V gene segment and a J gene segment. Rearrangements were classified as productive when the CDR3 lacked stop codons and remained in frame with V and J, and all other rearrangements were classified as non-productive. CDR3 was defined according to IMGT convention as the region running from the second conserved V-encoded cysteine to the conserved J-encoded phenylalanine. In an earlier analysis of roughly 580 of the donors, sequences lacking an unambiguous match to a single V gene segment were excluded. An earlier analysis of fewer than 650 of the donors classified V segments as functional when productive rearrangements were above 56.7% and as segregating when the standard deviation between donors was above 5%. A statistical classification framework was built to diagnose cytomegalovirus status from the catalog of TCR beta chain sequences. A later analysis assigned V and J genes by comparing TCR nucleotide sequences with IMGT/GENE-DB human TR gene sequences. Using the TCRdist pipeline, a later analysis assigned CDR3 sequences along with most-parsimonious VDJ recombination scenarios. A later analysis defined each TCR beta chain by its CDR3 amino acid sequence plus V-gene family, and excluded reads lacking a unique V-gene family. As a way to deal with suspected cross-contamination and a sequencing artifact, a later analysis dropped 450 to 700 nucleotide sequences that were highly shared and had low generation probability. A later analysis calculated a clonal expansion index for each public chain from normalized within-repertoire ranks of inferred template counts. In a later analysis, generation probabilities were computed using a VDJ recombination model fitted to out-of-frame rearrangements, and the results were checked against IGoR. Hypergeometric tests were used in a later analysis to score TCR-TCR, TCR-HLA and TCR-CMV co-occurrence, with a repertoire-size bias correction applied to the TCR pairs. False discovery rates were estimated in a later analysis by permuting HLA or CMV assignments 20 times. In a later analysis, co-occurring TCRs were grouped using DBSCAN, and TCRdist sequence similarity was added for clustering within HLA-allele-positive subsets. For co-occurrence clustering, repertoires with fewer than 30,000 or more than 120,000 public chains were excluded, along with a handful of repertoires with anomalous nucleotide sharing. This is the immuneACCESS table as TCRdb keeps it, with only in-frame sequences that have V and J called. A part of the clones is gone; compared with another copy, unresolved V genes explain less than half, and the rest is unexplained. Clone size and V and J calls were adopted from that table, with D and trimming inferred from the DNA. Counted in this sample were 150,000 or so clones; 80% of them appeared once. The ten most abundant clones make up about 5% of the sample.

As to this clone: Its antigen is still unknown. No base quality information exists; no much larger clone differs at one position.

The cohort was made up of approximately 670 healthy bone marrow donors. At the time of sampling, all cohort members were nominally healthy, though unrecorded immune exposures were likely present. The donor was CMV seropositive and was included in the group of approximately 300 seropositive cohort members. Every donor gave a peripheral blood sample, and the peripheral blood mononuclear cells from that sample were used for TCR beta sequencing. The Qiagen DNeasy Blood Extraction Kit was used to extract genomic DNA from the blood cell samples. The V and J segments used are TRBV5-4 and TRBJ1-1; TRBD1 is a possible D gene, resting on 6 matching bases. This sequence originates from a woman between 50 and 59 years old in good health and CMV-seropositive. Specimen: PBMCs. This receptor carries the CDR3 CASSSTGLPEAFF. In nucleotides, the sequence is TGTGCCAGCAGCTCTACAGGGCTACCTGAAGCTTTCTTT.